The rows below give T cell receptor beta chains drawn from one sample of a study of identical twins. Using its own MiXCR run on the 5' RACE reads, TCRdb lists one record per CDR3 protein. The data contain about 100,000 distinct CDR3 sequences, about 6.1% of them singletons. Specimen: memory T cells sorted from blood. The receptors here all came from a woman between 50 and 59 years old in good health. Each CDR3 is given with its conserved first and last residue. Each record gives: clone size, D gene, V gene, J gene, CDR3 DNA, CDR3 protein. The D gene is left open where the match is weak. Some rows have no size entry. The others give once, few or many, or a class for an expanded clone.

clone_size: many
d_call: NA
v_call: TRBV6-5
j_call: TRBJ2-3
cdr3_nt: TGTGCCAGCACACCCAAGGGAGCGCGCACAGATACGCAGTATTTT
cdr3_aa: CASTPKGARTDTQYF

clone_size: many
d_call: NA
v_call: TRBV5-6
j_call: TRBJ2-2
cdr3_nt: TGTGCCAGCAGCTTGGTTAGAGCGGCAGCGAACACCGGGGAGCTGTTTTTT
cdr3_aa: CASSLVRAAANTGELFF

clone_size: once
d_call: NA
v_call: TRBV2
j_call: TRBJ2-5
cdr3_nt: TGTGCCAGCAGTTTCGGACCCCAACAAGAGACCCAGTACTTC
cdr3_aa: CASSFGPQQETQYF

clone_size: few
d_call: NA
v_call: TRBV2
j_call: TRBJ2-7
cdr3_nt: TGTGCCAGCTCCGGACTACTGGAGCAGTACTTC
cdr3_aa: CASSGLLEQYF

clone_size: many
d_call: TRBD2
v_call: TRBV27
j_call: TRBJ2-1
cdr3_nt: TGTGCCAGCAGTTGGCTAGCGGGAGAGGCGGGTTACAATGAGCAGTTCTTC
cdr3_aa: CASSWLAGEAGYNEQFF

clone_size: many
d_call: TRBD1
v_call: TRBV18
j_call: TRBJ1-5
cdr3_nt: TGTGCCAGCTCACGGGACAGGGGCAATCAGCCCCAGCATTTT
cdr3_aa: CASSRDRGNQPQHF

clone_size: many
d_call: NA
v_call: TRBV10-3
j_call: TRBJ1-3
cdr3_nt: TGTGCCATCAGTGCTCCAGTCTCTGGAAACACCATATATTTT
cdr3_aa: CAISAPVSGNTIYF

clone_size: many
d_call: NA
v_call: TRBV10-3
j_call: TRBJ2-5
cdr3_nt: TGTGCCATCAGTGTTAACTCACAAGAGACCCAGTACTTC
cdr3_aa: CAISVNSQETQYF

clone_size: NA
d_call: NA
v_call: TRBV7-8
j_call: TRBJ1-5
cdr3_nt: TGTGCCAGCAGCTTAGGCACCGTAGATCAGCCCCAGCATTTT
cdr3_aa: CASSLGTVDQPQHF

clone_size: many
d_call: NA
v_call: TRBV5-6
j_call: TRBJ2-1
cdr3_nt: TGTGCCAGCACGGGGGTCGGGAGAGCCAATGAGCAGTTCTTC
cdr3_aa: CASTGVGRANEQFF

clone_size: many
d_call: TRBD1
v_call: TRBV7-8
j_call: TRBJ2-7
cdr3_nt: TGTGCCAGCAGCCCGAACAGGGGAGACGAGCAGTACTTC
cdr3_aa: CASSPNRGDEQYF

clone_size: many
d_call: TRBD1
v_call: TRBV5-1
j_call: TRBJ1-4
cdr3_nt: TGCGCCAGCAGCTTGGGGACAGGGGCGGAAAAACTGTTTTTT
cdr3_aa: CASSLGTGAEKLFF

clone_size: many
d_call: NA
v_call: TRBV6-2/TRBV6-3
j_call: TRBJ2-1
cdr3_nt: TGTGCCAGCAGAATCGGGGAAAGCTCCTACAATGAGCAGTTCTTC
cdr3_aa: CASRIGESSYNEQFF

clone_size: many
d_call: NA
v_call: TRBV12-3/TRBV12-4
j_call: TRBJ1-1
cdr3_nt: TGTGCCAGCACCACCGCGAACACTGAAGCTTTCTTT
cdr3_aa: CASTTANTEAFF

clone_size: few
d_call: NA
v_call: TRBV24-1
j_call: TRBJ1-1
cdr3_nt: TGTGCCACCAGCGATACAAAGGGCACGAACACTGAAGCTTTCTTT
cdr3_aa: CATSDTKGTNTEAFF

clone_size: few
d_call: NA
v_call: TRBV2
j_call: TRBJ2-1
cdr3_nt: TGTGCCAGCAGTGGTTCGTTCGGGGATCGGCAGTTCTTC
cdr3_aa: CASSGSFGDRQFF

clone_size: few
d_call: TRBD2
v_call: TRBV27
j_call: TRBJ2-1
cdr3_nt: TGTGCCAGCAGTTTAGATGGGCCCGGGACTAGCGGATACAATGAGCAGTTCTTC
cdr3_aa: CASSLDGPGTSGYNEQFF

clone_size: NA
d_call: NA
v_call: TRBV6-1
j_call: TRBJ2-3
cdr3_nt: TGTGCCAGCAGTGAATTGGAGGATGGAGATACGCAGTATTTT
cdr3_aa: CASSELEDGDTQYF

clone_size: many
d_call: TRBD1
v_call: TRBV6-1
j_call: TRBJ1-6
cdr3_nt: TGTGCCAGCAGTTCGGACAGGTCGATTAATTCACCCCTCCACTTT
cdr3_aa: CASSSDRSINSPLHF

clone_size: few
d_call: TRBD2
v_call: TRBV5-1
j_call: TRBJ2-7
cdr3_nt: TGCGCCAGCAGAACCGGGACTAGCGGGGTAGAGCAGTACTTC
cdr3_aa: CASRTGTSGVEQYF

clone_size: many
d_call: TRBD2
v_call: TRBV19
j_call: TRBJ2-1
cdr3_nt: TGTGCCAGCGCGGGACTAGCGAACAATGAGCAGTTCTTC
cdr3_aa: CASAGLANNEQFF

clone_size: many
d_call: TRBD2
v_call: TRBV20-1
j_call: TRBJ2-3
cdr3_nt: TGCAGTGCTAGCCCCCTAGCGGGGGACACAGATACGCAGTATTTT
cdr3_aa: CSASPLAGDTDTQYF

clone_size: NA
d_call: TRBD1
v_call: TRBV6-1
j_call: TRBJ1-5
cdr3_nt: TGTGCCAGCAGCCCGACAGGGGGGATTCAGCCCCAGCATTTT
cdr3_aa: CASSPTGGIQPQHF

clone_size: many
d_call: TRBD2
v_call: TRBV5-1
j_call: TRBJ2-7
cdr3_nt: TGCGCCAGCAGTACGTCTAGCGGGAACTACGAGCAGTACTTC
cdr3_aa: CASSTSSGNYEQYF

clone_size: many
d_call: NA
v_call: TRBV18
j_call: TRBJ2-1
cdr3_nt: TGTGCCAGCTCACCAGACGGGAGTAGGGATGAGCAGTTCTTC
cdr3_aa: CASSPDGSRDEQFF

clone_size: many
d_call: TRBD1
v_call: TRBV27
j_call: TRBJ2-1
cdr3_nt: TGTGCCAGCAGTTCCCTGGGGACAGGGCTCAATGAGCAGTTCTTC
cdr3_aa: CASSSLGTGLNEQFF